This TCR beta chain was sequenced during a study of T cells after yellow fever vaccination. About the research overall: Some fractions had low cell numbers, and these were prepared with SMART-Seq v4 Ultra Low Input.

Trimming shortened V by 1 base and J by 0 bases, and 15 bases separated the two germline ends. CDR1 and CDR2 from the germline V gene are SGHAT and FQDESV (reference sequence). The length of the CDR3 is 17 residues. This clonotype occurred many times. The antigen is not known. Making TCR cDNA involved 5'RACE template switching, which added UMIs and a universal primer site. TCRdb reprocessed the 5' RACE reads with MiXCR, giving one entry per CDR3 protein. The sample includes about 180,000 distinct CDR3 sequences, approximately 6.2% of them seen just once. Findings and limits, study-wide: Once the booster was given, most primary-vaccination clones reappeared, at about 96% for CD4 and approximately 88% for CD8. The bulk population could contribute abundant contaminating clonotypes to FACS-sorted repertoires.

The sequence derives from a man aged 18 to 29 who received the YFV17D yellow fever vaccine. The starting material was CD4+ T cells sorted from PBMCs, obtained on the day of the first yellow fever vaccination. The V call is TRBV11-1, the J call TRBJ2-5, with D unclear. In DNA, the CDR3 is TGTGCCAGCAGCTTAGGGCAAGCCAATAGCAACCAAGAGACCCAGTACTTC. Amino acids: CASSLGQANSNQETQYF.